The T cell receptor (beta chain) described here comes from a study of glioma-infiltrating T cells after dendritic cell vaccination. Amplification used 60 V beta primers and 13 J beta primers. Only in-frame clones appear in the TCRdb table, and some are missing; sequencing was by immunoSEQ multiplex PCR. Of 75,000 to 100,000 clones listed, about four fifths were seen once; the top ten hold about 6.5%. With 6 bases clipped from V and 7 bases from J, the junction kept 8 bases outside the gene matches. Per germline, CDR1 LNHDA and CDR2 SQIVND (reference sequence). CDR3 length equals 15 residues. The sample consisted of blood, taken before dendritic cell vaccination. This TCR was sampled from a human donor with glioblastoma. This chain links TRBV19 with TRBJ2-2; 10 bases are a match to TRBD1. The CDR3 is CASRQTGGEVGELFF. In nucleotides, the CDR3 is TGTGCCAGTAGACAGACAGGGGGCGAGGTCGGGGAGCTGTTTTTT.